This T cell receptor (beta chain) was sequenced for a study of T cells in tuberculosis. No alpha-beta pairing information exists for these sequences. Produced via immunoSEQ multiplex PCR; TCRdb's table is partial and in-frame only. Counted here are about 54,000 clones, 88% occurring once; the ten biggest clones make up just over 20%. General observations from the study: The stringent gate may have excluded weak CD1B-GMM tetramer binders.

Thawed, overnight-rested PBMC were stained with GMM-loaded CD1B tetramer, viability dye and anti-CD3, then sorted. The CD1B tetramers carried C32 glucose monomycolate purified from Rhodococcus equi. PBMC for tetramer sorting were first depleted of CD14-expressing monocytes. Tetramer-negative cells, roughly 97,000 per donor, were also sorted. The clonotype was recovered from an adult woman with latent tuberculosis. The source material was CD1b-GMM tetramer-negative cells sorted from PBMCs.

CDR3 nucleotides: TGTGCCAGCAGTACCCCCATAGCGGGAGATCAACCCGAGCAGTACTTC. This translates into CASSTPIAGDQPEQYF. The rearrangement links TRBV28 to TRBJ2-7, with 9 bases identical to TRBD2. The CDR3 loop spans 16 amino acids. V lost 5 bases to trimming and J lost 6 bases; unmatched junction nucleotides: 14. Germline V gene sequence: CDR1 MDHEN, CDR2 SYDVKM.